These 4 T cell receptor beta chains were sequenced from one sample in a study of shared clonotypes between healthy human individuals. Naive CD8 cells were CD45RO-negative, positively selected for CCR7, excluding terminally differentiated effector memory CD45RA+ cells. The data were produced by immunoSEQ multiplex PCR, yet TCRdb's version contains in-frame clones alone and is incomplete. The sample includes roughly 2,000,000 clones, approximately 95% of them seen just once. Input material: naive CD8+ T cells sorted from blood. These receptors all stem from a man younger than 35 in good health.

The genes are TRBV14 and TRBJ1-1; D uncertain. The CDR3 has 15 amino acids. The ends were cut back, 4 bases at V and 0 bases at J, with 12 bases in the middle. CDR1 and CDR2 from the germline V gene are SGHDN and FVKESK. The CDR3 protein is CASSRRPEVNTEAFF. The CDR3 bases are TGTGCCAGCAGCCGAAGACCGGAGGTGAACACTGAAGCTTTCTTT.

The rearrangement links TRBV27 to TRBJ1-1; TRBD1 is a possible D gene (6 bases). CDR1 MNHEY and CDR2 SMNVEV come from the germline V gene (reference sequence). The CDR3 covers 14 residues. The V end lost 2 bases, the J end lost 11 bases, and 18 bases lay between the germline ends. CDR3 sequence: CASSLMGGAFEAFF. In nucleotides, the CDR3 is TGTGCCAGCAGTTTAATGGGGGGCGCATTTGAGGCTTTCTTT.

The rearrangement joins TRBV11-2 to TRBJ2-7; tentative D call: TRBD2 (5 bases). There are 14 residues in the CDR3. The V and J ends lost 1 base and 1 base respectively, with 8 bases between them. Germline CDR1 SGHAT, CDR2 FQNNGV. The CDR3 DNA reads TGTGCCAGCAGCTTAGTCGGACTTTCCTACGAGCAGTACTTC. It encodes CASSLVGLSYEQYF.

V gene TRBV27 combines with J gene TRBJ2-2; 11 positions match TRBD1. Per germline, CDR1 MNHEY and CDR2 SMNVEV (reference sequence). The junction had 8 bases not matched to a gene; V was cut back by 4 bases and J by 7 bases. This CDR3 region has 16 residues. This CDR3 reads CASSSPDRGRIGELFF. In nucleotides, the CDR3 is TGTGCCAGCAGTTCACCGGACAGGGGGCGTATCGGGGAGCTGTTTTTT.